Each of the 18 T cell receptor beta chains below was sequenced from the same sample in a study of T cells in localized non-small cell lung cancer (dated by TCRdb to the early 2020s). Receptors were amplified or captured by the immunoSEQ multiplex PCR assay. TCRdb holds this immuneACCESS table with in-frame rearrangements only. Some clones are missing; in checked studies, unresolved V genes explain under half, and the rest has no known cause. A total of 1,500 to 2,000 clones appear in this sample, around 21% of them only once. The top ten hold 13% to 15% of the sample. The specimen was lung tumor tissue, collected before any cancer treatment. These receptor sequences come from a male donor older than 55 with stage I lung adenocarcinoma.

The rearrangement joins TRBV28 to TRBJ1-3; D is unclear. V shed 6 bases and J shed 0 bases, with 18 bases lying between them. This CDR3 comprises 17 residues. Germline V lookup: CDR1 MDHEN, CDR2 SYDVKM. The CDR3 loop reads CASRLHAGISSGNTIYF. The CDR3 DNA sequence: TGTGCCAGCAGGCTTCATGCGGGCATTAGCTCTGGAAACACCATATATTTT. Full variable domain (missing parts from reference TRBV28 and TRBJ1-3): DVKVTQSSRYLVKRTGEKVFLECVQDMDHENMFWYRQDPGLGLRLIYFSYDVKMKEKGDIPEGYSVSREKKERFSLILESASTNQTSMYLCASRLHAGISSGNTIYFGEGSWLTVV.

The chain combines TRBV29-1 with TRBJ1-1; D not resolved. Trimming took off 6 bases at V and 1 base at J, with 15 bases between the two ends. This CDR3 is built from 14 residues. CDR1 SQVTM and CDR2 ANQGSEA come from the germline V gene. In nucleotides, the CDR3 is TGCAGCGTGAAAAGATCCCTCCCGAACACTGAAGCTTTCTTT. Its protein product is CSVKRSLPNTEAFF.

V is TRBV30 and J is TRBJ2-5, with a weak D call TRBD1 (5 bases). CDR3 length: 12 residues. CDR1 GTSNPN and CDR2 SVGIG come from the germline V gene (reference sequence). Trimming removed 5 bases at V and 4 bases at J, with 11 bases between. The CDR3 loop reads CAWGTGSETQYF. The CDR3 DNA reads TGTGCCTGGGGAACAGGCTCAGAGACCCAGTACTTC.

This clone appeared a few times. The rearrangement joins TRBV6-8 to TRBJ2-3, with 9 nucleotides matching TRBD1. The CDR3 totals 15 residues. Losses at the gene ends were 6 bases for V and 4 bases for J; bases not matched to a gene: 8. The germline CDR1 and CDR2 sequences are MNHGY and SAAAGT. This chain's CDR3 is CASRKSGQGSDTQYF. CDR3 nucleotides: TGTGCCAGCAGAAAATCGGGACAGGGTTCAGATACGCAGTATTTT.

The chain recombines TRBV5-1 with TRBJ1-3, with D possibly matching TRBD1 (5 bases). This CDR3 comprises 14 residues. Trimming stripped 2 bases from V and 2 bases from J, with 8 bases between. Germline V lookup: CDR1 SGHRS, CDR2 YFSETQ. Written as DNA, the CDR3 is TGCGCCAGCAGCTTCACAGGCGCTGGAAACACCATATATTTT. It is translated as CASSFTGAGNTIYF.

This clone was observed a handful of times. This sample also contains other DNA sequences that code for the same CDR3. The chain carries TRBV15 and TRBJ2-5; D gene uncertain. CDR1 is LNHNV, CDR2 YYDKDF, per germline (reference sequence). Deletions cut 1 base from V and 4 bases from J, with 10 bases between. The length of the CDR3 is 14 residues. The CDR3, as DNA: TGTGCCACCAGCAGAGGAGGTGGCAGAGAGACCCAGTACTTC. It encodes CATSRGGGRETQYF.

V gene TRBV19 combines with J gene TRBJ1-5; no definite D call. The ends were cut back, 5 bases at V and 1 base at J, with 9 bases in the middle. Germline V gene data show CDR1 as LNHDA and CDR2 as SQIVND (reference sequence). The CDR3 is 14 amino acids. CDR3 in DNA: TGTGCCAGTAGTTTCGGCACGAGCAATCAGCCCCAGCATTTT. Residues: CASSFGTSNQPQHF.

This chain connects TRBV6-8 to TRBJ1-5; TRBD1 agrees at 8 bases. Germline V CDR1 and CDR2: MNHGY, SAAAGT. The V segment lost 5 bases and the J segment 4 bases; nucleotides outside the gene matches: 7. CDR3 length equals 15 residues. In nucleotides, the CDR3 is TGTGCCAGCAGTCGCGGACAGGGAGTTAATCAGCCCCAGCATTTT. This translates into CASSRGQGVNQPQHF.

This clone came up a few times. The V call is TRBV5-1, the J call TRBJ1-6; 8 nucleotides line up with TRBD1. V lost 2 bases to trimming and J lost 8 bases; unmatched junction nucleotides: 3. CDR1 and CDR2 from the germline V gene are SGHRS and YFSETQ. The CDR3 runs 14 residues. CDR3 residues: CASSFDRGDSPLHF. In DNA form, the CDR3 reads TGCGCCAGCAGCTTCGACAGGGGTGATTCACCCCTCCACTTT.

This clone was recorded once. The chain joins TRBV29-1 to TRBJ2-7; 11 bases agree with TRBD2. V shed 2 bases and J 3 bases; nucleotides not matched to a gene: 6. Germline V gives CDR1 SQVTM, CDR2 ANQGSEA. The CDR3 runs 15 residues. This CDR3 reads CSVERLAGGVYEQYF. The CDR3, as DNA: TGCAGCGTTGAACGGCTAGCGGGGGGTGTCTACGAGCAGTACTTC.

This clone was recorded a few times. CDR3 DNA: TGTGCCAGCAGCTTTGTGGGGGGGAGCAATCAGCCCCAGCATTTT. Translated, it gives CASSFVGGSNQPQHF. V usage is TRBV11-3 and J usage is TRBJ1-5, with a tentative D call TRBD1 (5 bases). Trimming removed 3 bases at V and 1 base at J, with 10 bases between. Germline V lookup: CDR1 SGHNT, CDR2 YENEEA. This CDR3 contains 15 residues.

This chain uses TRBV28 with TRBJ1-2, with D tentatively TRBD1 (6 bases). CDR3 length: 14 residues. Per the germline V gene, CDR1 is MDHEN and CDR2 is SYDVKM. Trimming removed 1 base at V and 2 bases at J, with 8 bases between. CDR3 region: CASSLLGQNYGYTF. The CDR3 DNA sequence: TGTGCCAGCAGTTTATTAGGACAGAACTATGGCTACACCTTC.

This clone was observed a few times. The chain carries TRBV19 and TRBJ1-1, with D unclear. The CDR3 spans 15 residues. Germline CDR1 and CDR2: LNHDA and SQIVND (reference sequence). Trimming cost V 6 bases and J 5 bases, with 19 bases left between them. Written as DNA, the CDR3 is TGTGCCAGTAGCACCCCGGACCTTACCCGTACTGAAGCTTTCTTT. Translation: CASSTPDLTRTEAFF.

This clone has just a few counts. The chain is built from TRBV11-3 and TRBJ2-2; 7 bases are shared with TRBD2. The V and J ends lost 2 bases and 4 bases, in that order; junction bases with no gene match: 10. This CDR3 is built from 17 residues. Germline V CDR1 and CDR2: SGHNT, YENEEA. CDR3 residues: CASSLSRRTSRTGELFF. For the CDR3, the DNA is TGTGCCAGCAGCTTAAGCCGCAGGACTAGTCGCACCGGGGAGCTGTTTTTT.

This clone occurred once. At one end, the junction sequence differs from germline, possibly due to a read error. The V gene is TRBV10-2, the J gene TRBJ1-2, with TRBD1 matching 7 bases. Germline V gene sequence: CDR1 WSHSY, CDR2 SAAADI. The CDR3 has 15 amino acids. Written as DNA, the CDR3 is TGCGCCAGCAGGGAGTCCGGGACAGCTAACTATGGCTACACCTTC. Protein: CASRESGTANYGYTF.

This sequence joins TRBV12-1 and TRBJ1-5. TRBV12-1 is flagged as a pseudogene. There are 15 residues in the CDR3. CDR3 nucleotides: TGTGCCAGCAGCCGCTTTGGGGTTCGGTTGCAGCCCCAGCATTTT. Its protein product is CASSRFGVRLQPQHF.

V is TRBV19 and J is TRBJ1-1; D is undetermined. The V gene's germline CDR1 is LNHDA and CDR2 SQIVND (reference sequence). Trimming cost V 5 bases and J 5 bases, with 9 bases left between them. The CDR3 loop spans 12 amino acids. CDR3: CASSVGRTEAFF. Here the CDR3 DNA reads TGTGCCAGTAGTGTAGGGAGGACTGAAGCTTTCTTT.

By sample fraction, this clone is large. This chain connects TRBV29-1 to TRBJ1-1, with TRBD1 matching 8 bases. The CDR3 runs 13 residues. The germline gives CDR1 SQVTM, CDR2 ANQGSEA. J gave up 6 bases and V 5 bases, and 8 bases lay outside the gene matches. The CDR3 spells CSVSGGLFPEAFF. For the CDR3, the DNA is TGCAGCGTTTCAGGGGGCTTATTTCCTGAAGCTTTCTTT.